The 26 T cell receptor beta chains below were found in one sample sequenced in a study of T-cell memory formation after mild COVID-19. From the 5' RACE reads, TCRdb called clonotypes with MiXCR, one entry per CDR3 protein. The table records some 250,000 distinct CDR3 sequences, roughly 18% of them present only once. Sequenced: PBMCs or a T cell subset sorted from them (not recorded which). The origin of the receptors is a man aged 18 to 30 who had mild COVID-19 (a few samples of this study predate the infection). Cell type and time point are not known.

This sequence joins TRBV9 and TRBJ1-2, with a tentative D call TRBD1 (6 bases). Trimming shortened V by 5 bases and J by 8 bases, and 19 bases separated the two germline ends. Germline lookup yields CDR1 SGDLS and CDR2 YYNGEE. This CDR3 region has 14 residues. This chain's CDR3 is CASRAGDTMEGYTF. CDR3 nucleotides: TGTGCCAGCAGAGCAGGGGATACTATGGAGGGCTACACCTTC.

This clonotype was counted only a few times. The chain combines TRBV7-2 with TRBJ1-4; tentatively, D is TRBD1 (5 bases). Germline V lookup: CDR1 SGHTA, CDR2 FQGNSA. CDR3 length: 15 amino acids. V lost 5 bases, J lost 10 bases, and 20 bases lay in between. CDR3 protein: CASSRAGDDGRKLFF. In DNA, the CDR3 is TGTGCCAGCAGCCGGGCGGGGGACGACGGGAGAAAACTGTTTTTT.

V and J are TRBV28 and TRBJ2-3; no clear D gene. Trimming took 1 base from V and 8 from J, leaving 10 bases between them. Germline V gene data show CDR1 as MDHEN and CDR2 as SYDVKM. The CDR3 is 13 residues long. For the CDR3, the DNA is TGTGCCAGCAGTTTATCCAACCGCCCTACGCAGTATTTT. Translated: CASSLSNRPTQYF.

In DNA, the CDR3 is TGTGCCAGCAGCTTGGGGGGGGCTGCCGGGGAGCTGTTTTTT. It is translated as CASSLGGAAGELFF. This chain joins TRBV7-3 and TRBJ2-2; possibly TRBD2 for D (7 bases). Trimming removed 3 bases from V and 6 bases from J, with 11 bases in between. The CDR3 contains 14 residues. Per the germline V gene, CDR1 is SGHTA and CDR2 is FQGTGA.

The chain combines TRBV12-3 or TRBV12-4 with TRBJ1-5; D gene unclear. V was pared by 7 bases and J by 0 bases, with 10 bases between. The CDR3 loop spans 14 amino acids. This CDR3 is CASTGVYSNQPQHF. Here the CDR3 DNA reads TGTGCCAGCACAGGAGTTTATAGCAATCAGCCCCAGCATTTT.

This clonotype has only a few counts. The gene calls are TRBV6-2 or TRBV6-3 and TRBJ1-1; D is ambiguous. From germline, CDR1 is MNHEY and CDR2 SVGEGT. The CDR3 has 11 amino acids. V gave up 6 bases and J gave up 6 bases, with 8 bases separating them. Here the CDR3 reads CASRARAEAFF. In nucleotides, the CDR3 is TGTGCCAGCAGGGCGCGGGCTGAAGCTTTCTTT.

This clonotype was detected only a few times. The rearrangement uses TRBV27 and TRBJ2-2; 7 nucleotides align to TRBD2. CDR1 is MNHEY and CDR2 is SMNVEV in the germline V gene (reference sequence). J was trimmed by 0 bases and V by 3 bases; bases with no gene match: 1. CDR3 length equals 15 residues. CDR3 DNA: TGTGCCAGCAGTTTGAGCGGGGCGAACACCGGGGAGCTGTTTTTT. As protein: CASSLSGANTGELFF.

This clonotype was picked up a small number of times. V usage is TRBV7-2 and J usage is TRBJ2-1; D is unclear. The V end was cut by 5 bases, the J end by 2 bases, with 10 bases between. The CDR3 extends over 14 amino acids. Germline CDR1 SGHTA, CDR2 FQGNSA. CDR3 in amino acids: CASSRDQAYNEQFF. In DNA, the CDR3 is TGTGCCAGCAGCCGCGACCAAGCCTACAATGAGCAGTTCTTC.

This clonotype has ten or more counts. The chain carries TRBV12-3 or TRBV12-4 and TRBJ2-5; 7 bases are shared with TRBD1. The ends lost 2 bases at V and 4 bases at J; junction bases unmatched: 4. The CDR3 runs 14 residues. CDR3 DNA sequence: TGTGCCAGCAGTTTACCGACAGGGCCAGAGACCCAGTACTTC. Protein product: CASSLPTGPETQYF.

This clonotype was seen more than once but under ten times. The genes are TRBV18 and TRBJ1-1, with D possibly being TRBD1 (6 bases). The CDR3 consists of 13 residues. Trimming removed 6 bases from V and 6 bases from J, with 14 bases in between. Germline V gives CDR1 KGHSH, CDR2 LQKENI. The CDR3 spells CASSSGAEAEAFF. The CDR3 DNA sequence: TGTGCCAGCTCCTCAGGGGCGGAAGCTGAAGCTTTCTTT.

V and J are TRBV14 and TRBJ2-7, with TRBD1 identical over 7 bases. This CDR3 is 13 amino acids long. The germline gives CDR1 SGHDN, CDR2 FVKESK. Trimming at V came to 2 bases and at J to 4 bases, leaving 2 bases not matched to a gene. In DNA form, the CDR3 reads TGTGCCAGCAGCCAAACGACAGGGTACGAGCAGTACTTC. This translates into CASSQTTGYEQYF.

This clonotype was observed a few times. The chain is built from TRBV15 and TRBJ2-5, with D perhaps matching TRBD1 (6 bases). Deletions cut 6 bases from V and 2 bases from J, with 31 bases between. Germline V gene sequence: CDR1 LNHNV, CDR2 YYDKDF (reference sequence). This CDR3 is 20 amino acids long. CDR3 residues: CATRPHGGLLSRRAQETQYF. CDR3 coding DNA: TGTGCCACCAGACCTCATGGGGGCTTACTTTCCCGGCGCGCACAAGAGACCCAGTACTTC.

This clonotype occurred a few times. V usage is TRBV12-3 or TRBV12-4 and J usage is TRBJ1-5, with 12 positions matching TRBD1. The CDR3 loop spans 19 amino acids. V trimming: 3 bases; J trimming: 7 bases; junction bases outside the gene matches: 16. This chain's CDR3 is CASSFYPLFGTGGIQPQHF. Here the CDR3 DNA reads TGTGCCAGCAGTTTTTATCCTCTATTCGGGACAGGGGGCATCCAGCCCCAGCATTTT.

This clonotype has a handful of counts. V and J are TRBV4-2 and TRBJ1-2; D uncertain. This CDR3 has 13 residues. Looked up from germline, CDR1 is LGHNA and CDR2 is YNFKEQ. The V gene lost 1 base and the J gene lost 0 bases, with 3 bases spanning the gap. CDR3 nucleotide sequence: TGTGCCAGCAGCCAAGTTACTAACTATGGCTACACCTTC. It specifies CASSQVTNYGYTF.

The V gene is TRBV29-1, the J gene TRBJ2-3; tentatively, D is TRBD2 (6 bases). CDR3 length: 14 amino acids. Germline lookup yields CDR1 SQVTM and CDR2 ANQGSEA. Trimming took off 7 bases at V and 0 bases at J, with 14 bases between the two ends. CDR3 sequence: CSARRGTSTDTQYF. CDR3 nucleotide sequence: TGCAGCGCCCGGAGGGGTACTAGCACAGATACGCAGTATTTT.

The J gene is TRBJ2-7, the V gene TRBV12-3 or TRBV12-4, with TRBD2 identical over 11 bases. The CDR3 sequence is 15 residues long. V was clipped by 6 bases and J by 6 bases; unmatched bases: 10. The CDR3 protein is CASSRQLAGVIEQYF. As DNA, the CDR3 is TGTGCCAGCAGCCGCCAACTAGCGGGGGTAATCGAGCAGTACTTC.

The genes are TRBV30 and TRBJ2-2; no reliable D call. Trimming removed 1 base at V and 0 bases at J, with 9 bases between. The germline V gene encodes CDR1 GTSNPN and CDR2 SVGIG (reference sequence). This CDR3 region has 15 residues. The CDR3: CAWSAGTTNTGELFF. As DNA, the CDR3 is TGTGCCTGGAGTGCAGGAACAACGAACACCGGGGAGCTGTTTTTT.

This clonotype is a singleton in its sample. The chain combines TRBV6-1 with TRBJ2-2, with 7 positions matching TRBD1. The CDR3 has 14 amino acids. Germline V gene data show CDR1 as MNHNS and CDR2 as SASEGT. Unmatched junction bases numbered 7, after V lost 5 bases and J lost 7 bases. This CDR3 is CASSPQGPSGELFF. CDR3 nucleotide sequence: TGTGCCAGCAGTCCACAGGGGCCCAGCGGGGAGCTGTTTTTT.

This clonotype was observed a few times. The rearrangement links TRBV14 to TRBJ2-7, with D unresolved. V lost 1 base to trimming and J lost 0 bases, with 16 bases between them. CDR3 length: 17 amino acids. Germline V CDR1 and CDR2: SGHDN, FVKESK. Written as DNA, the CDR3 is TGTGCCAGCAGCCAAGCTTACCATAGCCGAAGCTCCTACGAGCAGTACTTC. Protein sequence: CASSQAYHSRSSYEQYF.

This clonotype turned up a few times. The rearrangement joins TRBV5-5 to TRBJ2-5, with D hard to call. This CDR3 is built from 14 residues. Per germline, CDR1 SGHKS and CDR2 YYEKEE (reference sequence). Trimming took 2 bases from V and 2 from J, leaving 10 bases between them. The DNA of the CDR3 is TGTGCCAGCAGCTTCAACGTCGGGCAAGAGACCCAGTACTTC. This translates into CASSFNVGQETQYF.

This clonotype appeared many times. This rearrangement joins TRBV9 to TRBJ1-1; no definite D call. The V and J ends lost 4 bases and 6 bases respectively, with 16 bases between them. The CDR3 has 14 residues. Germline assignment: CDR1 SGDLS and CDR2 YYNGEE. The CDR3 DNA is TGTGCCAGCAGCCCCCAGGAAGGAGGACCTGAAGCTTTCTTT. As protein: CASSPQEGGPEAFF.

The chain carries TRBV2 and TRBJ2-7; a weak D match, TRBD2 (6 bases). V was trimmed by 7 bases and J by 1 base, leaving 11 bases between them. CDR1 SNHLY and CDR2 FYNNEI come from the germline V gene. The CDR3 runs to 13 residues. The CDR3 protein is CASTGGGSYEQYF. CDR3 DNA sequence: TGTGCCAGCACGGGTGGAGGGTCCTACGAGCAGTACTTC.

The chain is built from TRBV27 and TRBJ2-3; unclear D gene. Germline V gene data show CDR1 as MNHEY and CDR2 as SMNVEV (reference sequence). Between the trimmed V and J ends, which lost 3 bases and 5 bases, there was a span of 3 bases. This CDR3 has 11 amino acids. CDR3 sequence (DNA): TGTGCCAGCAGTTTCGAAGATACGCAGTATTTT. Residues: CASSFEDTQYF.

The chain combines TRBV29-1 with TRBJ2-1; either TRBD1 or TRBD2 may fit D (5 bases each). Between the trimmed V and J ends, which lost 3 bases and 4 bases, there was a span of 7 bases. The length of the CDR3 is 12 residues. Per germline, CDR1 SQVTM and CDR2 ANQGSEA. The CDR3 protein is CSVERGYNEQFF. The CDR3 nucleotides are TGCAGCGTTGAGAGGGGATACAATGAGCAGTTCTTC.

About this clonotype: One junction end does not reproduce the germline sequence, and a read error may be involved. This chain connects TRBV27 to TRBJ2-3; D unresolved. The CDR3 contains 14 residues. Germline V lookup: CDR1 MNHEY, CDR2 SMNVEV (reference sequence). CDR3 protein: CASSFVHSTHTQYF. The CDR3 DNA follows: TGTGCCAGCAGTTTCGTCCATAGCACACATACGCAGTATTTT.

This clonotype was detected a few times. The chain's CDR3 is CSASLTGGRENTEAFF. The CDR3 DNA sequence: TGCAGTGCTAGTCTAACGGGGGGCAGGGAAAACACTGAAGCTTTCTTT. V usage is TRBV20-1 and J usage is TRBJ1-1, with a possible D match to TRBD1 (6 bases). Per germline, CDR1 DFQATT and CDR2 SNEGSKA (reference sequence). V was clipped by 3 bases and J by 2 bases, with 19 bases between them. The CDR3 extends over 16 amino acids.